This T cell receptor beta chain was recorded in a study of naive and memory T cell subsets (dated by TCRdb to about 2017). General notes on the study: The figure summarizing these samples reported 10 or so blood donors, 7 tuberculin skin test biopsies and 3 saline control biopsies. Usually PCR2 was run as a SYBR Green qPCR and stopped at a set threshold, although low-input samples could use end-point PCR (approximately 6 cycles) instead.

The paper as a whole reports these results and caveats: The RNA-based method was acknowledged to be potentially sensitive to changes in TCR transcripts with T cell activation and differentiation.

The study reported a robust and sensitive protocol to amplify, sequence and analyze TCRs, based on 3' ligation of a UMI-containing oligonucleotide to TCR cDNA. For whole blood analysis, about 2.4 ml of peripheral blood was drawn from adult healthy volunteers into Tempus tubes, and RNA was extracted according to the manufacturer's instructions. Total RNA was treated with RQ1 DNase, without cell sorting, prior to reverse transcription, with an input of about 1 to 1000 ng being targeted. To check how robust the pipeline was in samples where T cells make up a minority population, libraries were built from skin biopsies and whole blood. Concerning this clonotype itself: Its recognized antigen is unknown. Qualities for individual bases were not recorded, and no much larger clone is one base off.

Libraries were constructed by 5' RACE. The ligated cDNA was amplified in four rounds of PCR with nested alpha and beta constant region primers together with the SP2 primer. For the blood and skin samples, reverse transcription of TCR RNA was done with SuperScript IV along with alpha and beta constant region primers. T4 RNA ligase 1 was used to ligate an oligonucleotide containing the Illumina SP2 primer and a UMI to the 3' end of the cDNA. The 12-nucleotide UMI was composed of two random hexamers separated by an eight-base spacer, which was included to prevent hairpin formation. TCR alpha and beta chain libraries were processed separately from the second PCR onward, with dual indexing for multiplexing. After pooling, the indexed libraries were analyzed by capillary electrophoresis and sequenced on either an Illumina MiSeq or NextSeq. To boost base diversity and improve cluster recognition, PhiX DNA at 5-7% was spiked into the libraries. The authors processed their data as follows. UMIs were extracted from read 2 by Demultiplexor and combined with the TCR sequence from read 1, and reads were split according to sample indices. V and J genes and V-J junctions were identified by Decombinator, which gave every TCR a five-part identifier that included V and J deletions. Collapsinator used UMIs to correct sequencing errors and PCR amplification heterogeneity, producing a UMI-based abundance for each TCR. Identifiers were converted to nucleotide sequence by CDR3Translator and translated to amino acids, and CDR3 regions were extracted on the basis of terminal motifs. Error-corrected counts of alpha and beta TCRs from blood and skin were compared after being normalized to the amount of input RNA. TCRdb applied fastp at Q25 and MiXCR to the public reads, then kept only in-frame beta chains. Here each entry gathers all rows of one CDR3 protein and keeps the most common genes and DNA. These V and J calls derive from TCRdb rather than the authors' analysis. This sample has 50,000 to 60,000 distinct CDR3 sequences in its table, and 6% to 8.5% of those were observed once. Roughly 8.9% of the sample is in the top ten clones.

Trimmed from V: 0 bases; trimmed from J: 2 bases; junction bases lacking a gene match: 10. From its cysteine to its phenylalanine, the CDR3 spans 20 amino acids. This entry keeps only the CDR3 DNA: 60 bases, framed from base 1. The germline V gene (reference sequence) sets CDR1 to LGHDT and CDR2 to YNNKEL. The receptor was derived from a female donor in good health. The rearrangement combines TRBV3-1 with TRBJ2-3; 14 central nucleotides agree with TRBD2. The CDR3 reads CASSQDSGLAGVPSTDTQYF. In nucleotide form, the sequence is TGTGCCAGCAGCCAAGATTCGGGACTAGCGGGGGTCCCTTCCACAGATACGCAGTATTTT.